This T cell receptor (beta chain) appears in the sequencing data of a study of technical replicates of blood from several donors. The germline V gene encodes CDR1 SQVTM and CDR2 ANQGSEA. This CDR3 spans 15 amino acids. V lost 3 bases, J lost 2 bases, and 2 bases stayed unmatched. Profiling relied on immunoSEQ multiplex PCR, and the TCRdb table lists in-frame clones only, not all of them. The sample has tens of thousands of clones; around 90% are singletons. V gene TRBV29-1 combines with J gene TRBJ2-6; 9 bases match TRBD1. The TCR was taken from a human donor in good health. The sequenced sample was T cells isolated from PBMCs. The CDR3 reads CSVETGGPGANVLTF. DNA of the CDR3: TGCAGCGTTGAGACAGGGGGTCCTGGGGCCAACGTCCTGACTTTC.